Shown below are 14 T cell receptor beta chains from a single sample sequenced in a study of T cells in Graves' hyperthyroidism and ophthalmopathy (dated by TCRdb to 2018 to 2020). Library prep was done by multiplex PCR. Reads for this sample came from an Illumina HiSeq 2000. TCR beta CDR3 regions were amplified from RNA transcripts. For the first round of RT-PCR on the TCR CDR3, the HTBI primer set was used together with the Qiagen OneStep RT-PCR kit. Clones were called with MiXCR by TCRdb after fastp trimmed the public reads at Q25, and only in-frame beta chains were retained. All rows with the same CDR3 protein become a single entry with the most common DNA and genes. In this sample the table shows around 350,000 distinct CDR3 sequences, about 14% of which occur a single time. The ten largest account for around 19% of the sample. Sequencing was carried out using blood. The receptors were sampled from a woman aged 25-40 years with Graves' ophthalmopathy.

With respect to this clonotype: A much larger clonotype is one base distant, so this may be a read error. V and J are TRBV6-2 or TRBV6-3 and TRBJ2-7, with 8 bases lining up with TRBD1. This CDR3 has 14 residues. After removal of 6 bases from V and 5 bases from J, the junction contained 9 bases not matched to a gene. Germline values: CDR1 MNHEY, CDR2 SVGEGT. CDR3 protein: CASRDRERSDEQYF. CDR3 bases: TGTGCCAGCAGGGACAGGGAGCGGTCGGACGAGCAGTACTTC.

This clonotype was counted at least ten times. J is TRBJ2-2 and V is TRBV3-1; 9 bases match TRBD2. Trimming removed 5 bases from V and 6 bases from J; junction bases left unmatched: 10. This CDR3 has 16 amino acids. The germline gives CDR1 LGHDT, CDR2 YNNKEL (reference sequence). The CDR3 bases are TGTGCCAGCAGCAATTCACTAGCGGGCGCCGCCGGGGAGCTGTTTTTT. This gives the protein CASSNSLAGAAGELFF.

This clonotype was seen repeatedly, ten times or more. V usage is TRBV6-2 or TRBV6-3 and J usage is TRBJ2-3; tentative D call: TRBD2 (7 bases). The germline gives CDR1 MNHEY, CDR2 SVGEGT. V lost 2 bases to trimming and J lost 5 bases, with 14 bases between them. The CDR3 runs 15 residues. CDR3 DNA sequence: TGTGCCAGCAGTTACGAACGGGGGGCCGTAGATACGCAGTATTTT. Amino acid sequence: CASSYERGAVDTQYF.

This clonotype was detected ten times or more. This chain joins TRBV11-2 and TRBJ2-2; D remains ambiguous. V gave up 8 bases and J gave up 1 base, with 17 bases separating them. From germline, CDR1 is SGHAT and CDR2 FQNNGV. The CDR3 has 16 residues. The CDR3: CASRPFQWGNTGELFF. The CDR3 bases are TGTGCCAGCCGCCCCTTCCAGTGGGGGAACACCGGGGAGCTGTTTTTT.

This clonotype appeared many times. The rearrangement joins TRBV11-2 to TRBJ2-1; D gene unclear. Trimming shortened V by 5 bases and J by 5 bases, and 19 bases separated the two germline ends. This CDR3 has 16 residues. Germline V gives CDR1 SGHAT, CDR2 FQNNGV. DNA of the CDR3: TGTGCCAGCAGCCCCCCCTTTCCGACCGGAAACAATGAGCAGTTCTTC. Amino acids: CASSPPFPTGNNEQFF.

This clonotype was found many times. CDR3 bases: TGTGCCAGCGGTGGGTCAGGTCTTAGCAATCAGCCCCAGCATTTT. As protein: CASGGSGLSNQPQHF. V is TRBV6-1 and J is TRBJ1-5; D is undetermined. The CDR3 loop spans 15 amino acids. The V gene lost 8 bases and the J gene lost 0 bases, with 14 bases spanning the gap. From germline, CDR1 is MNHNS and CDR2 SASEGT.

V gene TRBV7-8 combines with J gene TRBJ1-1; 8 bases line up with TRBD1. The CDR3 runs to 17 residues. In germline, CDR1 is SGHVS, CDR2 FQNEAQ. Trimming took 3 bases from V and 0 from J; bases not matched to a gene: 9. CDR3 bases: TGTGCCAGCAGCTTGGGGCAGGGGGCTATCTTGAACACTGAAGCTTTCTTT. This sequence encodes CASSLGQGAILNTEAFF. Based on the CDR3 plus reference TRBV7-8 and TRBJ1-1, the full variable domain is GAGVSQSPRYKVAKRGQDVALRCDPISGHVSLFWYQQALGQGPEFLTYFQNEAQLDKSGLPSDRFFAERPEGSVSTLKIQRTQQEDSAVYLCASSLGQGAILNTEAFFGQGTRLTVV.

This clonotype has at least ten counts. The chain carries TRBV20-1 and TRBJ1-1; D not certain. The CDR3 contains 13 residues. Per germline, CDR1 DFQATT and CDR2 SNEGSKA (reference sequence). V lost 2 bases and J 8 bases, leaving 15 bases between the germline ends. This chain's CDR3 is CSARQTRDGEAFF. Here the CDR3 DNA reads TGCAGTGCTAGACAAACCCGAGACGGGGAAGCTTTCTTT.

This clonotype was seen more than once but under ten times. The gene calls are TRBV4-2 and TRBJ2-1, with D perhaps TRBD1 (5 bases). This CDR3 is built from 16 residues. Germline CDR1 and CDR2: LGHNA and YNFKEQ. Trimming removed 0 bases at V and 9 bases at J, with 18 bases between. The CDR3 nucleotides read TGTGCCAGCAGCCAAGATGGGCAAATAAAGCAGGGTGAGCAGTTCTTC. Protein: CASSQDGQIKQGEQFF.

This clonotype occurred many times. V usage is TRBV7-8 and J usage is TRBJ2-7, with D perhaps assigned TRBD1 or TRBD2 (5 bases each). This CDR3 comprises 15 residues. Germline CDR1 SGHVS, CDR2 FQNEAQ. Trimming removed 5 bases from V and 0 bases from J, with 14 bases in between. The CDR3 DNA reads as TGTGCCAGCAGCCCATCCAGGGCGGGCTCCTACGAGCAGTACTTC. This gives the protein CASSPSRAGSYEQYF. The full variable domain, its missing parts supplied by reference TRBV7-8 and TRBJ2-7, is GAGVSQSPRYKVAKRGQDVALRCDPISGHVSLFWYQQALGQGPEFLTYFQNEAQLDKSGLPSDRFFAERPEGSVSTLKIQRTQQEDSAVYLCASSPSRAGSYEQYFGPGTRLTVT.

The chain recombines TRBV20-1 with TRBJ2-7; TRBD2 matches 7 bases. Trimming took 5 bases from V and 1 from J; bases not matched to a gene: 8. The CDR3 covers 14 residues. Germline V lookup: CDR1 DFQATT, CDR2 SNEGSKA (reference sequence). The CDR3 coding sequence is TGCAGTGCTGCCTTGCTGGGAGGGTCCTACGAGCAGTACTTC. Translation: CSAALLGGSYEQYF.

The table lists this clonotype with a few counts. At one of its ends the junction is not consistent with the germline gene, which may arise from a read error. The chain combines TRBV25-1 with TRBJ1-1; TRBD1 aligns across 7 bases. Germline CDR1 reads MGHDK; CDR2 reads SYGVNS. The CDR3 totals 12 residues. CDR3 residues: CAGRDRYTEAFF. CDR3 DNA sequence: TGTGCCGGCAGGGACAGATACACTGAAGCTTTCTTT.

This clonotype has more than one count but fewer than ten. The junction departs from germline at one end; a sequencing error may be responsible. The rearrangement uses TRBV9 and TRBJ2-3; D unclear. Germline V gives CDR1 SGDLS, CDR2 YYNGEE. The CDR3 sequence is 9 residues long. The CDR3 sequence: CASKDTQYF. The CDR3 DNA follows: TGTGCCAGCAAAGATACGCAGTATTTT. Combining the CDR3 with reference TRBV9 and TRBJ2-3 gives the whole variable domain DSGVTQTPKHLITATGQRVTLRCSPRSGDLSVYWYQQSLDQGLQFLIQYYNGEERAKGNILERFSAQQFPDLHSELNLSSLELGDSALYFCASKDTQYFGPGTRLTVL.

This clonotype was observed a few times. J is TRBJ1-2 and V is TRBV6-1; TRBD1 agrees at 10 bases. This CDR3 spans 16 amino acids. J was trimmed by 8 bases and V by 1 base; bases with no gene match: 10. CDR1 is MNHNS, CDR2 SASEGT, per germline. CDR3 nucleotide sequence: TGTGCCAGCAGTGAAGTCCCGGGACAGGGGCCGGGGGGCTACACCTTC. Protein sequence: CASSEVPGQGPGGYTF.